This T cell receptor beta chain comes out of a study of PD-1 blockade in classical Hodgkin lymphoma. The CDR3 is 14 amino acids. Germline CDR1 and CDR2: GTSNPN and SVGIG (reference sequence). With 5 bases clipped from V and 3 bases from J, the junction kept 4 bases outside the gene matches. Time point in this sample: cycle 4 day 1 (C4D1), after 5 to 7 weeks of nivolumab. After autologous stem cell transplantation all patients relapsed, and prior brentuximab vedotin exposure differed between cohorts. Only in-frame clones appear in the TCRdb table, and some are missing; sequencing was by immunoSEQ multiplex PCR. Among about 19,000 clones listed, 70% to 90% were seen once.

The TCR comes from a human donor with classical Hodgkin lymphoma. The sequenced sample was peripheral blood mononuclear cells (PBMCs), obtained before the fourth cycle of nivolumab. The rearrangement links TRBV30 to TRBJ2-1; 10 nucleotides line up with TRBD1. The CDR3, as DNA: TGTGCCTGGTTCCGGGACAGGGGCTACAATGAGCAGTTCTTC. The encoded protein is CAWFRDRGYNEQFF. Variable domain in full (rest from reference TRBV30 and TRBJ2-1): SQTIHQWPATLVQPVGSPLSLECTVEGTSNPNLYWYRQAAGRGLQLLFYSVGIGQISSEVPQNLSASRPQDRQFILSSKKLLLSDSGFYLCAWFRDRGYNEQFFGPGTRLTVL.